These T cell receptor beta chains were read from a single sample in a study of response to subunit inactivated influenza vaccine. TCRdb ran MiXCR on the RT-PCR reads and lists one entry per CDR3 protein. There are about 700,000 distinct CDR3 sequences in the sample; approximately 15% occur only once, and 6.5% to 8.5% lies in the top ten. The input for sequencing was PBMCs from blood, taken 14 days before vaccination. Receptor source: a man between 45 and 60 years old who received an inactivated influenza vaccine. Each CDR3 is given with its conserved first and last residue. The order of the fields is CDR3 protein, CDR3 DNA, V gene, clone size, D gene, J gene. The D gene is left open where the match is weak. Clone size is stated in some rows and not others, as once, few, many or a class when expanded.

CASSLGGQSTEAFF	TGCGCCAGCAGCTTGGGAGGACAGAGCACTGAAGCTTTCTTT	TRBV5-1	NA	NA	TRBJ1-1
CASTPGDIQYF	TGTGCCAGCACCCCCGGGGACATTCAGTACTTC	TRBV28	NA	NA	TRBJ2-4
CASSQGTDPLEQYF	TGTGCCAGCAGCCAAGGGACAGACCCCCTCGAGCAGTACTTC	TRBV14	few	NA	TRBJ2-7
CASSKSAYEQYF	TGTGCCAGCAGCAAGTCGGCCTACGAGCAGTACTTC	TRBV7-2	many	NA	TRBJ2-7
CASSPRGRADTQYF	TGTGCCAGCAGTCCAAGGGGGAGGGCAGATACGCAGTATTTT	TRBV6-1	many	NA	TRBJ2-3
CASSQEWRLYEQYF	TGCGCCAGCAGCCAAGAATGGCGGTTGTACGAGCAGTACTTC	TRBV4-3	few	NA	TRBJ2-7
CSVEESKLAVGDTQYF	TGCAGCGTTGAAGAATCCAAACTAGCGGTGGGGGATACGCAGTATTTT	TRBV29-1	NA	TRBD2	TRBJ2-3
CASSPRTGGRFF	TGTGCCAGCAGCCCACGTACGGGGGGCCGGTTCTTC	TRBV5-6	few	NA	TRBJ2-1
CASSFEGGEILTDTQYF	TGTGCCAGCAGTTTCGAGGGGGGGGAAATTCTCACAGATACGCAGTATTTT	TRBV12-3/TRBV12-4	few	NA	TRBJ2-3
CASSSGGNQPQHF	TGTGCCAGCAGTTCAGGGGGCAATCAGCCCCAGCATTTT	TRBV6-5	many	NA	TRBJ1-5
CSATKDRGYTF	TGCAGTGCTACTAAGGACAGGGGCTACACCTTC	TRBV20-1	NA	TRBD1	TRBJ1-2
CATAKRPPQHNEQFF	TGTGCCACCGCTAAGAGGCCACCCCAGCACAATGAGCAGTTCTTC	TRBV24-1	NA	NA	TRBJ2-1
CASSQGPARMNTEAFF	TGTGCCAGCAGCCAAGGTCCGGCACGGATGAACACTGAAGCTTTCTTT	TRBV4-2	NA	NA	TRBJ1-1
CASGLDFETQYF	TGTGCCAGCGGTCTAGACTTTGAGACCCAGTACTTC	TRBV2	NA	NA	TRBJ2-5
CASSGLAAQETQYF	TGTGCCAGCAGTGGACTAGCGGCCCAAGAGACCCAGTACTTC	TRBV2	NA	TRBD2	TRBJ2-5
CCARIAGGPNEQFF	TGCTGTGCTAGGATAGCGGGGGGCCCCAATGAGCAGTTCTTC	TRBV20-1	NA	TRBD2	TRBJ2-1
CAIRAPTSDTQYF	TGTGCCATCAGGGCTCCCACCTCGGATACGCAGTATTTT	TRBV10-3	few	NA	TRBJ2-3
CSVWSGGNTGELFF	TGCAGCGTTTGGTCTGGGGGGAACACCGGGGAGCTGTTTTTT	TRBV29-1	NA	NA	TRBJ2-2
CASSLAPGQEGLAGYNEQFF	TGTGCCAGCAGTTTAGCTCCGGGACAGGAGGGACTAGCGGGCTACAATGAGCAGTTCTTC	TRBV28	few	TRBD2	TRBJ2-1
CASSVDAQLGEQYF	TGCGCCAGCAGCGTGGACGCCCAATTGGGCGAGCAGTACTTC	TRBV5-1	few	NA	TRBJ2-7
CATSRSSFRAGEQFF	TGTGCCACCAGCAGGTCTTCCTTTCGGGCGGGTGAGCAGTTCTTC	TRBV15	few	NA	TRBJ2-1
CASSLQGIYNEQFF	TGCGCCAGCAGCTTACAGGGTATCTACAATGAGCAGTTCTTC	TRBV5-1	NA	NA	TRBJ2-1
CASSGRVGYTF	TGTGCCAGCAGCGGCAGGGTCGGCTACACCTTC	TRBV7-9	many	NA	TRBJ1-2
CASSLGASVNEQFF	TGTGCCAGCAGCTTAGGGGCTAGTGTCAATGAGCAGTTCTTC	TRBV7-8	NA	NA	TRBJ2-1
CAISEGQGAFGGYTF	TGTGCCATCAGTGAGGGACAGGGGGCGTTTGGAGGCTACACCTTC	TRBV10-3	NA	TRBD1	TRBJ1-2
CASSFLVPGQGRTDTQYF	TGTGCCAGCAGCTTCCTTGTCCCGGGACAGGGAAGGACAGATACGCAGTATTTT	TRBV11-2	few	TRBD1	TRBJ2-3
CASRRLAGIYEQYF	TGTGCCAGCAGACGGCTAGCGGGGATCTACGAGCAGTACTTC	TRBV6-1	few	TRBD2	TRBJ2-7
CASSFTSGRNEQYF	TGTGCCAGCAGCTTCACTAGCGGGAGGAACGAGCAGTACTTC	TRBV7-9	NA	TRBD2	TRBJ2-7
CASTRETYNTEAFF	TGTGCCAGCACCCGAGAAACATATAACACTGAAGCTTTCTTT	TRBV12-3/TRBV12-4	NA	NA	TRBJ1-1
CAIRGGQETQYF	TGTGCCATCCGTGGCGGCCAAGAGACCCAGTACTTC	TRBV10-3	many	NA	TRBJ2-5
CATSRPGLAADTQYF	TGTGCCACCAGCAGACCGGGACTAGCGGCAGATACGCAGTATTTT	TRBV15	NA	TRBD2	TRBJ2-3
CASSSLARELSEQYF	TGCGCCAGCAGCTCGCTAGCTCGGGAGCTTTCCGAGCAGTACTTC	TRBV5-1	NA	NA	TRBJ2-7
CASSSRGISYEQYF	TGTGCCAGCAGCTCCCGGGGCATCTCCTACGAGCAGTACTTC	TRBV7-9	NA	NA	TRBJ2-7
CASTLTGTNTEAFF	TGCGCCAGCACCCTGACAGGTACAAACACTGAAGCTTTCTTT	TRBV5-1	NA	NA	TRBJ1-1
CASSRLHTLNTGELFF	TGCGCCAGCAGCCGATTACACACATTGAACACCGGGGAGCTGTTTTTT	TRBV4-1	few	NA	TRBJ2-2
CASSQDRAGSQETQYF	TGTGCCAGCAGCCAAGATAGGGCAGGGTCGCAAGAGACCCAGTACTTC	TRBV4-2	few	NA	TRBJ2-5
CSVSARTSTDTQYF	TGCAGCGTTTCTGCGCGGACTAGCACAGATACGCAGTATTTT	TRBV29-1	few	NA	TRBJ2-3
CASSLLGHNEQFF	TGTGCCAGCAGCTTACTAGGACACAATGAGCAGTTCTTC	TRBV7-9	NA	NA	TRBJ2-1
CASSAGGGYNEQFF	TGTGCCAGCAGCGCCGGAGGGGGATACAATGAGCAGTTCTTC	TRBV9	many	NA	TRBJ2-1
CASSPLMEGVLPYEQYF	TGTGCCAGCAGCCCACTTATGGAGGGCGTTCTCCCCTACGAGCAGTACTTC	TRBV12-3/TRBV12-4	few	NA	TRBJ2-7
CSARDWDRGGEKLFF	TGCAGTGCTAGAGATTGGGACAGGGGTGGTGAAAAACTGTTTTTT	TRBV20-1	NA	TRBD1	TRBJ1-4
CASSLTGTGNYNEQFF	TGTGCCAGCAGCTTGACCGGGACAGGGAATTACAATGAGCAGTTCTTC	TRBV7-9	few	TRBD1	TRBJ2-1
CASSELASGRRNSYNEQFF	TGTGCCAGCAGCGAGCTGGCGAGCGGGAGGAGGAACTCCTACAATGAGCAGTTCTTC	TRBV11-1	NA	TRBD2	TRBJ2-1
CASSFTEPGQGAQKLFF	TGTGCCAGCAGCTTTACAGAACCGGGACAGGGGGCGCAAAAACTGTTTTTT	TRBV5-5	few	TRBD1	TRBJ1-4
CASSQRSAATSEQYF	TGTGCCAGCAGCCAACGGAGCGCAGCAACTTCCGAGCAGTACTTC	TRBV12-3/TRBV12-4	few	NA	TRBJ2-7
CSGTGGGNQPQHF	TGCAGTGGAACAGGGGGCGGCAATCAGCCCCAGCATTTT	TRBV20-1	many	TRBD1	TRBJ1-5
CASSLAPAGRNEKLFF	TGTGCCAGCAGCTTAGCCCCAGCGGGCAGAAATGAAAAACTGTTTTTT	TRBV7-2	NA	NA	TRBJ1-4
CASTQGVGFTEAFF	TGTGCCAGCACCCAAGGGGTAGGGTTCACTGAAGCTTTCTTT	TRBV12-3/TRBV12-4	many	NA	TRBJ1-1
CASIMDLQETQYF	TGTGCCAGCATAATGGATCTCCAAGAGACCCAGTACTTC	TRBV2	NA	NA	TRBJ2-5